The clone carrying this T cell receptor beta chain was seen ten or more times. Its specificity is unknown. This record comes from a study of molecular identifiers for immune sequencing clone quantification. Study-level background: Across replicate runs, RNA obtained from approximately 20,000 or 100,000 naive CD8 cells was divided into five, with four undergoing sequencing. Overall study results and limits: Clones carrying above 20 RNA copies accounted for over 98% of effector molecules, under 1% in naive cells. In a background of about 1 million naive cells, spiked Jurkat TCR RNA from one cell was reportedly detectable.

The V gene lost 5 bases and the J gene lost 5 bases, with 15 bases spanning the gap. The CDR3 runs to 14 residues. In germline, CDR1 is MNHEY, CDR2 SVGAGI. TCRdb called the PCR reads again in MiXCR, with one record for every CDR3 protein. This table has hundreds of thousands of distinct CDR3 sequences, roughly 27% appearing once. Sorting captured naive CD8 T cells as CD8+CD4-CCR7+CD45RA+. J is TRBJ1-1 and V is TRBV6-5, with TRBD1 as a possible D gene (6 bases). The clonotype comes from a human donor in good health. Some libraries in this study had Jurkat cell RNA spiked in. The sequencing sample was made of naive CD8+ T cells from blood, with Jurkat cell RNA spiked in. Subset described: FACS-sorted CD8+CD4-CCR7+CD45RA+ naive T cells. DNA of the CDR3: TGTGCCAGCAGTCCCTTTTCCCAGGGGACTGAAGCTTTCTTT. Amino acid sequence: CASSPFSQGTEAFF.